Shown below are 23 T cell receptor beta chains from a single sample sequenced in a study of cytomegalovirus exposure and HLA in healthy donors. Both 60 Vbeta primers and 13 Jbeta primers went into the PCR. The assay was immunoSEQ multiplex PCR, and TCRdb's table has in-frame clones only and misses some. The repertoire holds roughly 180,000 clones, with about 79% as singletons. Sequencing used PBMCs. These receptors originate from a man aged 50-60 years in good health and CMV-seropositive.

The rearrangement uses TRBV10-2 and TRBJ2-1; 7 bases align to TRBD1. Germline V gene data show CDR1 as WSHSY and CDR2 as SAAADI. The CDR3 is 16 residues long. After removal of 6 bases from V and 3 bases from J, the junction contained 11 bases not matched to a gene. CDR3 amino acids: CASRTDNRGHYNEQFF. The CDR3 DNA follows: TGCGCCAGCAGAACCGATAACAGGGGTCACTACAATGAGCAGTTCTTC.

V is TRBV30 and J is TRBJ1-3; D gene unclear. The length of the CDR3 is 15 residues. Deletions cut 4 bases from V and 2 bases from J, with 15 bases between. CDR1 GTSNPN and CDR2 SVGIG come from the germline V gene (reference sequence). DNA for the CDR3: TGTGCCTGGACCCCTTGGGAGATCCCTGGAAACACCATATATTTT. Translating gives CAWTPWEIPGNTIYF. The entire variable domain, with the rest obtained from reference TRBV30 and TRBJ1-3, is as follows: SQTIHQWPATLVQPVGSPLSLECTVEGTSNPNLYWYRQAAGRGLQLLFYSVGIGQISSEVPQNLSASRPQDRQFILSSKKLLLSDSGFYLCAWTPWEIPGNTIYFGEGSWLTVV.

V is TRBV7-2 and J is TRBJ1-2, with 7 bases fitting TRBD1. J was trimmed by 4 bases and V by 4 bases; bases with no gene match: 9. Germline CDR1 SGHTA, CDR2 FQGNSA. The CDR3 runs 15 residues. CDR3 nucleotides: TGTGCCAGCAGCTCCGGGGCCAGGGGGAGCTATGGCTACACCTTC. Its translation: CASSSGARGSYGYTF. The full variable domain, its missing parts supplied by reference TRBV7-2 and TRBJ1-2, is GAGVSQSPSNKVTEKGKDVELRCDPISGHTALYWYRQSLGQGLEFLIYFQGNSAPDKSGLPSDRFSAERTGGSVSTLTIQRTQQEDSAVYLCASSSGARGSYGYTFGSGTRLTVV.

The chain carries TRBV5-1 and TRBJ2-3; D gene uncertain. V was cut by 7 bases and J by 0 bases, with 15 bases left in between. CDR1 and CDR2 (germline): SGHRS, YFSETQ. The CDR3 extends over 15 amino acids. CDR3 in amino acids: CASANQVSSTDTQYF. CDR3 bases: TGCGCCAGCGCCAATCAGGTATCTAGCACAGATACGCAGTATTTT.

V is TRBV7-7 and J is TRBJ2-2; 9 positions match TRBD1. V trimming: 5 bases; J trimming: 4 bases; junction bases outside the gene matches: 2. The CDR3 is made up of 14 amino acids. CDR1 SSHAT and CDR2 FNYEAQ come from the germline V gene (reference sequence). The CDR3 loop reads CASSPDRGTGELFF. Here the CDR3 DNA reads TGTGCCAGCAGCCCGGACAGGGGCACCGGGGAGCTGTTTTTT.

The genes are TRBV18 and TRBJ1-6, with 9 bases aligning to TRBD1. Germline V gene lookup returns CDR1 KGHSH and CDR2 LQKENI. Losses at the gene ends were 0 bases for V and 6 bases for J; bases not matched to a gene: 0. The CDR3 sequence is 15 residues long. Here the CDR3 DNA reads TGTGCCAGCTCACCACCGGGACAGGGTAATTCACCCCTCCACTTT. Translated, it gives CASSPPGQGNSPLHF.

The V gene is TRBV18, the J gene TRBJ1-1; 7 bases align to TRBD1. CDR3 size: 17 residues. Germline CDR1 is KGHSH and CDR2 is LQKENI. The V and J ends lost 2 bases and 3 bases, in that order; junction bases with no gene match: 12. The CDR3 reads CASSPVGTVGMDTEAFF. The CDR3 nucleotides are TGTGCCAGCTCACCAGTCGGGACAGTGGGAATGGACACTGAAGCTTTCTTT.

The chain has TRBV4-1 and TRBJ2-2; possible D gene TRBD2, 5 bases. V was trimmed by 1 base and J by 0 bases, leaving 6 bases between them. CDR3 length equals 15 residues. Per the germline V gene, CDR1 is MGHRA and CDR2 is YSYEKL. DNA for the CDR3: TGCGCCAGCAGCCAAGGGCGGGCGAACACCGGGGAGCTGTTTTTT. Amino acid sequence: CASSQGRANTGELFF.

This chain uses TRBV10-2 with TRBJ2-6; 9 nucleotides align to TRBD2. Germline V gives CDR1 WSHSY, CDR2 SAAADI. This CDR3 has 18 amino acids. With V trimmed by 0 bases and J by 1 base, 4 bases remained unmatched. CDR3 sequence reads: CASSESAGGLSGANVLTF. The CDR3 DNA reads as TGCGCCAGCAGTGAGTCGGCGGGGGGGCTTTCTGGGGCCAACGTCCTGACTTTC.

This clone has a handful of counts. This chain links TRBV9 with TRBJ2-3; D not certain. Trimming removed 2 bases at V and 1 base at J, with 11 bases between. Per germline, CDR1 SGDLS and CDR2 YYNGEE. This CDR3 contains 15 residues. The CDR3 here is CASSVVGVRTDTQYF. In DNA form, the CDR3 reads TGTGCCAGCAGCGTCGTTGGAGTCCGCACAGATACGCAGTATTTT.

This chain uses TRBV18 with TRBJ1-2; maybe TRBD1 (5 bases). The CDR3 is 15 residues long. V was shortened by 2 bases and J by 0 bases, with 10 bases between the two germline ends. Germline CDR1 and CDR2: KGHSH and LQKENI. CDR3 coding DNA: TGTGCCAGCTCACCAGACAGAGTTTCTAACTATGGCTACACCTTC. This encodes CASSPDRVSNYGYTF.

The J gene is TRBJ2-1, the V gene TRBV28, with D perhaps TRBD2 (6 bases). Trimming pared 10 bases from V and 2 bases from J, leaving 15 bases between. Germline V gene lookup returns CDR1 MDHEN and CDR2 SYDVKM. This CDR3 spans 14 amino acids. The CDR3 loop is CATTGRRAYNEQFF. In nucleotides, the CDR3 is TGTGCCACCACCGGCAGGAGGGCCTACAATGAGCAGTTCTTC.

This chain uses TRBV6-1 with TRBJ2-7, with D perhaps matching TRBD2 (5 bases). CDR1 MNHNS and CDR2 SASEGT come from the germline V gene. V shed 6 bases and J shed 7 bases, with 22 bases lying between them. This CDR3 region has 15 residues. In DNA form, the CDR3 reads TGTGCCAGCAGACTTTTAACGACTGTAGGCGGGGAGCAGTACGTC. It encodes CASRLLTTVGGEQYV.

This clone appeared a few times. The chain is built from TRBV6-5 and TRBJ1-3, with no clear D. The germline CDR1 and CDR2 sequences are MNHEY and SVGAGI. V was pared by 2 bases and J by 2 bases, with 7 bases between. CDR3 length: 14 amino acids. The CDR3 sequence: CASSYLAAGNTIYF. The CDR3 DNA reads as TGTGCCAGCAGTTACCTAGCCGCTGGAAACACCATATATTTT.

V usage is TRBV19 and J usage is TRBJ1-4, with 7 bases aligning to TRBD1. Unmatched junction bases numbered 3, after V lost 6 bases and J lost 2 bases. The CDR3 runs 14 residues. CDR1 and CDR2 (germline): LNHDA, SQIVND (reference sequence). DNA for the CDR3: TGTGCCAGTAGCAGACAGGGCACTAATGAAAAACTGTTTTTT. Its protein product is CASSRQGTNEKLFF. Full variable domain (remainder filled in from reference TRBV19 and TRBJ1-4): DGGITQSPKYLFRKEGQNVTLSCEQNLNHDAMYWYRQDPGQGLRLIYYSQIVNDFQKGDIAEGYSVSREKKESFPLTVTSAQKNPTAFYLCASSRQGTNEKLFFGSGTQLSVL.

The CDR3 DNA sequence: TGTGCCACCCGACAGGACCTAATTAATTCACCCCTCCACTTT. The encoded protein is CATRQDLINSPLHF. The rearrangement uses TRBV7-2 and TRBJ1-6; tentative D call: TRBD1 (6 bases). The germline V gene encodes CDR1 SGHTA and CDR2 FQGNSA. V lost 10 bases and J 6 bases, leaving 16 bases between the germline ends. The CDR3 runs 14 residues.

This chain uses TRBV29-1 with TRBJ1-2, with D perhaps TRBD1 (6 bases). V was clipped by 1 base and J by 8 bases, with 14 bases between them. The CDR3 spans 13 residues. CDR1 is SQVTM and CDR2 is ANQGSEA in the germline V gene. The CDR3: CSVEGQGFEGYTF. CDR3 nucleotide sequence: TGCAGCGTTGAAGGGCAGGGGTTTGAGGGCTACACCTTC.

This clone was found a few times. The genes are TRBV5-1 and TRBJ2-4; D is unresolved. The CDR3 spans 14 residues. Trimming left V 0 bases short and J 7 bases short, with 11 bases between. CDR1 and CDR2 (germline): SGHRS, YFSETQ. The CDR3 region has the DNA TGCGCCAGCAGCTTGGGGCTCAAGAACAACATTCAGTACTTC. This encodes CASSLGLKNNIQYF.

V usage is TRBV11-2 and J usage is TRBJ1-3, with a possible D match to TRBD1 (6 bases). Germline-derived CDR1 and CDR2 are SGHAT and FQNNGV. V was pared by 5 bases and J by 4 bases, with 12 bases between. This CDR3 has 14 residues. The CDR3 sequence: CASSLQGWGNTIYF. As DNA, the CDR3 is TGTGCCAGCAGCCTACAGGGATGGGGAAACACCATATATTTT.

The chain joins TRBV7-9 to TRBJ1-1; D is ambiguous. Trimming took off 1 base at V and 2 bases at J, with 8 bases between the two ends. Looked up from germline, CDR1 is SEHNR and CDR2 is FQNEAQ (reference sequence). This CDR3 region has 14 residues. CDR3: CASSLVAINTEAFF. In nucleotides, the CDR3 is TGTGCCAGCAGCTTAGTCGCTATCAACACTGAAGCTTTCTTT.

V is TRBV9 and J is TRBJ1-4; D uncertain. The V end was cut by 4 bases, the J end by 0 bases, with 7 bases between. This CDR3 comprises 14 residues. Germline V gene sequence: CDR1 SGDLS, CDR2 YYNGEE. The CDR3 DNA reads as TGTGCCAGCAGCAAATCTTCAACTAATGAAAAACTGTTTTTT. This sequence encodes CASSKSSTNEKLFF.

The DNA for the CDR3 is TGCGCCAGCAGCTGGGGGACTAGCGGGGGGGCCGATGAGCAGTTCTTC. Translating it yields CASSWGTSGGADEQFF. The gene calls are TRBV5-1 and TRBJ2-1; 16 bases map to TRBD2. The CDR3 totals 16 residues. Trimming removed 3 bases from V and 8 bases from J; junction bases left unmatched: 5. CDR1 and CDR2 from the germline V gene are SGHRS and YFSETQ.

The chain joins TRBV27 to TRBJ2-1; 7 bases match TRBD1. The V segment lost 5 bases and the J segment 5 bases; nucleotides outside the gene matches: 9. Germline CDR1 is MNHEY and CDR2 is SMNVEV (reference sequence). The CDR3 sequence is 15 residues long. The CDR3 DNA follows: TGTGCCAGCAGTCCGTGGACAGGAAAGGACAATGAGCAGTTCTTC. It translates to CASSPWTGKDNEQFF.